This T cell receptor (beta chain) was recovered during a study of shared clonotypes between healthy human individuals. Produced via immunoSEQ multiplex PCR; TCRdb's table is partial and in-frame only. The sample holds over a million clones, about 98.5% seen once. The V end lost 5 bases, the J end lost 9 bases, and 23 bases lay between the germline ends. Germline lookup yields CDR1 MNHNY and CDR2 SVGAGI (reference sequence). The CDR3 length is 15 residues. Whole-study findings and limits: Sampling involved blood alone; tissue repertoires likely differ. Clonotype sharing across a few donors was observed for about 5.5% of naive CD4 clonotypes.

In the case of this clone: The antigen is undetermined.

This TCR came from a man aged 30 to 45 in good health. The chain carries TRBV6-6 and TRBJ2-7; tentative D call: TRBD2 (6 bases). The sequenced sample was naive CD4+ T cells sorted from blood. The subset here: CD45RA+ positively selected. DNA for the CDR3: TGTGCCAGCAGTCCACAACTACCCACGACTAGTTCGCAGTACTTC. Amino acids: CASSPQLPTTSSQYF.